Listed below are T cell receptor beta chains from one sample, sequenced in a study of blood T cell repertoires in COVID-19. Sequencing was performed with immunoSEQ multiplex PCR; in TCRdb, only in-frame clones are kept and a portion is missing. The sample contains roughly 120,000 clones, around 88% of which appear only once. Material: peripheral blood. These receptors were taken from a human donor in a cohort sampled during active COVID-19. Both conserved end residues are part of each CDR3. D genes are given only for firm matches. For some rows the clone size is stated as once, few or many, or as a class when expanded; others skip it.

clone size	V gene	D gene	J gene	CDR3 DNA	CDR3 protein
.	TRBV27	TRBD2	TRBJ2-1	TGTGCCAGCCGCCAAGGGGGACTAGCGGGAGGTTACAATGAGCAGTTCTTC	CASRQGGLAGGYNEQFF
.	TRBV11-3	.	TRBJ2-1	TGTGCCAGCAGCTTAGGCGGAGGAAGGCGTGAGCAGTTCTTC	CASSLGGGRREQFF
.	TRBV5-1	TRBD2	TRBJ2-5	TGCGCCAGCAGCTTTAGCGGGGAGACCCAGTACTTC	CASSFSGETQYF
.	TRBV7-3	TRBD1	TRBJ1-1	TGTGCCAGCACCAAGGGGACAGCAACGAGCGCTGAAGCTTTCTTT	CASTKGTATSAEAFF
.	TRBV5-6	TRBD2	TRBJ2-3	TGTGCCAGCAGCTTGGGGGCCGGGCGGGAGAAAGATACGCAGTATTTT	CASSLGAGREKDTQYF
once	TRBV7-2	.	TRBJ2-7	TGTGCCAGCAGCTTAGCCTGGGACACCTCCTACGAGCAGTACTTC	CASSLAWDTSYEQYF
.	TRBV3-1/TRBV3-2	.	TRBJ2-3	TGTGCCAGCAGCTTACAACAGGAAGATACGCAGTATTTT	CASSLQQEDTQYF
.	TRBV2	.	TRBJ2-7	TGTGCCAGCAGCTCATTCGGGGAGCAGTACTTC	CASSSFGEQYF
.	TRBV5-1	TRBD1	TRBJ2-5	TGCGCCAGCAGCCCACCGGGACAGGGTACGACCCAGTACTTC	CASSPPGQGTTQYF
.	TRBV5-1	TRBD2	TRBJ2-2	TGCGCCAGCAGCTCTAGGACTAGCGGGACCGGGAACACCGGGGAGCTGTTTTTT	CASSSRTSGTGNTGELFF
.	TRBV9	TRBD2	TRBJ2-3	TGTGCCAGCAGCGTCCGGGACTACAAAGATACGCAGTATTTT	CASSVRDYKDTQYF
.	TRBV29-1	.	TRBJ2-3	TGCAGCGTTGTGGAGCCACCTCTGGATACGCAGTATTTT	CSVVEPPLDTQYF
once	TRBV7-2	.	TRBJ2-5	TGTGCCAGCAGCCCGGGGGGGGACAGGGTCGAGACCCAGTACTTC	CASSPGGDRVETQYF
.	TRBV19	TRBD2	TRBJ2-2	TGTGCCAGTAGTATCCTAGCGGGTACCGGGGAGCTGTTTTTT	CASSILAGTGELFF
few	TRBV3-1/TRBV3-2	.	TRBJ2-7	TGTGCCAGCAGCCGAGAGGGACTGAACTACGAGCAGTACTTC	CASSREGLNYEQYF
.	TRBV18	TRBD1	TRBJ2-7	TGTGCCAGCTCACCAAAAGGGGCAGGGGGTTTCCACGAGCAGTACTTC	CASSPKGAGGFHEQYF
.	TRBV15	TRBD2	TRBJ2-1	TGTGCCACCAAACGGGAGGGGGGTCGCAATGAGCAGTTCTTC	CATKREGGRNEQFF
few	TRBV20-1	.	TRBJ1-2	TGCAGTGCTAGTCCGGGACAAGCCTTGGGCTACACCTTC	CSASPGQALGYTF
.	TRBV4-3	TRBD2	TRBJ2-3	TGCGCCAGCAGCCAAGATCAGATAGCGGGAGGGCCCGATACGCAGTATTTT	CASSQDQIAGGPDTQYF
.	TRBV15	TRBD1	TRBJ2-1	TGTGCCACCAGCAGAATTATACAGGGGCCTGAGCAGTTCTTC	CATSRIIQGPEQFF
once	TRBV11-2	TRBD2	TRBJ2-1	TGTGCCAGCAGCTCTCTTTTATCGGGACTAGCTAGAAATGAGCAGTTCTTC	CASSSLLSGLARNEQFF
.	TRBV7-9	TRBD2	TRBJ2-1	TGTGCCAGCAGCTTATATCTAGCGGGAGAGCCCCAGTTCTTC	CASSLYLAGEPQFF
.	TRBV6-6	.	TRBJ2-3	TGTGCCAGCAGTTACTCCGACCGGGGGATCGCGCAGTATTTT	CASSYSDRGIAQYF
.	TRBV30	.	TRBJ2-3	TGTGCCTGGAGTTGGCAGAGCACAGATACGCAGTATTTT	CAWSWQSTDTQYF
.	TRBV11-2	TRBD2	TRBJ2-1	TGTGCCAGCAGCCTCGGGACTAGCGGAAGGGGTGAGCAGTTCTTC	CASSLGTSGRGEQFF
few	TRBV2	TRBD1	TRBJ1-5	TGTGCCAGCAAGGGACAGAGTAATCAGCCCCAGCATTTT	CASKGQSNQPQHF
.	TRBV5-6	TRBD2	TRBJ2-3	TGTGCCAGCAGCGTACTAGCGGGAGGCCCCCCCGGAGACACAGATACGCAGTATTTT	CASSVLAGGPPGDTDTQYF
.	TRBV3-1/TRBV3-2	TRBD1	TRBJ1-5	TGTGCCAGCAGCCAAGAAACAGGGGGCCAGCCCCAGCATTTT	CASSQETGGQPQHF
.	TRBV30	.	TRBJ2-3	TGTGCCTGGAGCCCAGGCACAGATACGCAGTATTTT	CAWSPGTDTQYF
.	TRBV7-7	TRBD1	TRBJ2-3	TGTGCCAGCAGCCCGGACAGGGGCACAGATACGCAGTATTTT	CASSPDRGTDTQYF
.	TRBV27	.	TRBJ2-1	TGTGCCAGCAGTTTTTGGTCCAGGGCAGGGCATGAGCAGTTCTTC	CASSFWSRAGHEQFF
.	TRBV30	.	TRBJ2-5	TGTGCCTGGAGTTCCGAGCTTAGGGGGACCCAGTACTTC	CAWSSELRGTQYF
.	TRBV20-1	TRBD2	TRBJ2-1	TGCAGTGCCCGGACTAGCCGGCAGTTCTTC	CSARTSRQFF
.	TRBV5-1	TRBD2	TRBJ2-3	TGCGCCAGCAGCTTCGAAGCGGGAGTGGCGGATACGCAGTATTTT	CASSFEAGVADTQYF
.	TRBV9	.	TRBJ1-6	TGTGCCAGCAGCACCCGGACAGTGAATTCACCCCTCCACTTT	CASSTRTVNSPLHF
.	TRBV7-9	TRBD2	TRBJ2-4	TGTGCCAGCAGCTTAGGGACTAGCCAAAACATTCAGTACTTC	CASSLGTSQNIQYF
.	TRBV6-1	TRBD1	TRBJ2-2	TGTGCCAGCAGTGACAGGGGGCTGGGGGGGGAGCTGTTTTTT	CASSDRGLGGELFF
.	TRBV6-1	TRBD1	TRBJ2-5	TGTGCCAGCACCCCCCGGACAGGGCAAGAGACCCAGTACTTC	CASTPRTGQETQYF
once	TRBV11-2	.	TRBJ1-4	TGTGCCAGCAGCTTAGTAAGGGCCCGGCGGGGGGACGAAAAACTGTTTTTT	CASSLVRARRGDEKLFF
once	TRBV29-1	TRBD2	TRBJ2-7	TGCAGCGTTGCCCGGGGACTAGCCGAGGGCGAGCAGTACTTC	CSVARGLAEGEQYF
.	TRBV2	TRBD2	TRBJ2-3	TGTGCCAGCACGGGGACTAGCGGGAGGGCCGGAACAGATACGCAGTATTTT	CASTGTSGRAGTDTQYF
.	TRBV7-9	TRBD2	TRBJ2-3	TGTGCCAGCAGCTTAAGGACTAGCGGGAGGTTGACAGATACGCAGTATTTT	CASSLRTSGRLTDTQYF
.	TRBV29-1	.	TRBJ2-7	TGCAGCGTTGAATCGGGCCAGGGGGGCGACGAGCAGTACTTC	CSVESGQGGDEQYF
.	TRBV5-5	TRBD1	TRBJ1-1	TGTGCCAGCAGTTTACGCCGGGACAGGGTTGTCACTGAAGCTTTCTTT	CASSLRRDRVVTEAFF
.	TRBV9	.	TRBJ2-1	TGTGCCAGCAGCGTACGCGGCGGAAGTCATGAATACAATGAGCAGTTCTTC	CASSVRGGSHEYNEQFF
few	TRBV7-2	.	TRBJ2-7	TGTGCCAGCAGCTTTTGGGCGGGACCCTACGAGCAGTACTTC	CASSFWAGPYEQYF
few	TRBV4-1	.	TRBJ1-5	TGCGCCAGCAGCCAAGATCCCTCCGGGACTGTCAATCAGCCCCAGCATTTT	CASSQDPSGTVNQPQHF
.	TRBV18	.	TRBJ2-1	TGTGCCAGCTCACCATGTTGCAGGGTCAATGAGCAGTTCTTC	CASSPCCRVNEQFF
.	TRBV6-1	.	TRBJ1-2	TGTGCCAGCAGTGAAGTCGAGGACTATGGCTACACCTTC	CASSEVEDYGYTF
few	TRBV4-1	.	TRBJ1-6	TGCGCCACTTCACGATGGGCAGGCTCCTATAATTCACCCCTCCACTTT	CATSRWAGSYNSPLHF
.	TRBV14	TRBD2	TRBJ2-7	TGTGCCAGCAGCTCGCGACTAGCGGGAGGGAGGGACTACGAGCAGTACTTC	CASSSRLAGGRDYEQYF
once	TRBV7-8	TRBD1	TRBJ2-1	TGTGCCAGCAGCTCCCGGGACAGGAGCAATGAGCAGTTCTTC	CASSSRDRSNEQFF
.	TRBV7-2	.	TRBJ2-5	TGTGCCAGCGGGCTCGGGAGATTGAATGTGGAGACCCAGTACTTC	CASGLGRLNVETQYF